This T cell receptor (beta chain) emerged from a study of blood T cell repertoires in COVID-19. In the study overall: Some COVID-19 samples were acute and others convalescent; all came from the United States, Italy and Spain.

Repertoires were generated with immunoSEQ multiplex PCR, while TCRdb's copy carries only in-frame clones and drops some. The sample consists of about 220,000 clones, approximately 86% of them appearing once. The CDR3 has 13 residues. Germline assignment: CDR1 SGDLS and CDR2 YYNGEE. V dropped 0 bases and J dropped 6; count of bases not matched to a gene: 2. This receptor was identified in a woman in her twenties or thirties who had recovered from COVID-19. Sequencing was carried out using peripheral blood. The chain has TRBV9 and TRBJ1-2; the match to TRBD1 covers 7 bases. The CDR3 nucleotides are TGTGCCAGCAGCGTAGAGGGGGCTCATGGCTACACCTTC. Translating it yields CASSVEGAHGYTF.